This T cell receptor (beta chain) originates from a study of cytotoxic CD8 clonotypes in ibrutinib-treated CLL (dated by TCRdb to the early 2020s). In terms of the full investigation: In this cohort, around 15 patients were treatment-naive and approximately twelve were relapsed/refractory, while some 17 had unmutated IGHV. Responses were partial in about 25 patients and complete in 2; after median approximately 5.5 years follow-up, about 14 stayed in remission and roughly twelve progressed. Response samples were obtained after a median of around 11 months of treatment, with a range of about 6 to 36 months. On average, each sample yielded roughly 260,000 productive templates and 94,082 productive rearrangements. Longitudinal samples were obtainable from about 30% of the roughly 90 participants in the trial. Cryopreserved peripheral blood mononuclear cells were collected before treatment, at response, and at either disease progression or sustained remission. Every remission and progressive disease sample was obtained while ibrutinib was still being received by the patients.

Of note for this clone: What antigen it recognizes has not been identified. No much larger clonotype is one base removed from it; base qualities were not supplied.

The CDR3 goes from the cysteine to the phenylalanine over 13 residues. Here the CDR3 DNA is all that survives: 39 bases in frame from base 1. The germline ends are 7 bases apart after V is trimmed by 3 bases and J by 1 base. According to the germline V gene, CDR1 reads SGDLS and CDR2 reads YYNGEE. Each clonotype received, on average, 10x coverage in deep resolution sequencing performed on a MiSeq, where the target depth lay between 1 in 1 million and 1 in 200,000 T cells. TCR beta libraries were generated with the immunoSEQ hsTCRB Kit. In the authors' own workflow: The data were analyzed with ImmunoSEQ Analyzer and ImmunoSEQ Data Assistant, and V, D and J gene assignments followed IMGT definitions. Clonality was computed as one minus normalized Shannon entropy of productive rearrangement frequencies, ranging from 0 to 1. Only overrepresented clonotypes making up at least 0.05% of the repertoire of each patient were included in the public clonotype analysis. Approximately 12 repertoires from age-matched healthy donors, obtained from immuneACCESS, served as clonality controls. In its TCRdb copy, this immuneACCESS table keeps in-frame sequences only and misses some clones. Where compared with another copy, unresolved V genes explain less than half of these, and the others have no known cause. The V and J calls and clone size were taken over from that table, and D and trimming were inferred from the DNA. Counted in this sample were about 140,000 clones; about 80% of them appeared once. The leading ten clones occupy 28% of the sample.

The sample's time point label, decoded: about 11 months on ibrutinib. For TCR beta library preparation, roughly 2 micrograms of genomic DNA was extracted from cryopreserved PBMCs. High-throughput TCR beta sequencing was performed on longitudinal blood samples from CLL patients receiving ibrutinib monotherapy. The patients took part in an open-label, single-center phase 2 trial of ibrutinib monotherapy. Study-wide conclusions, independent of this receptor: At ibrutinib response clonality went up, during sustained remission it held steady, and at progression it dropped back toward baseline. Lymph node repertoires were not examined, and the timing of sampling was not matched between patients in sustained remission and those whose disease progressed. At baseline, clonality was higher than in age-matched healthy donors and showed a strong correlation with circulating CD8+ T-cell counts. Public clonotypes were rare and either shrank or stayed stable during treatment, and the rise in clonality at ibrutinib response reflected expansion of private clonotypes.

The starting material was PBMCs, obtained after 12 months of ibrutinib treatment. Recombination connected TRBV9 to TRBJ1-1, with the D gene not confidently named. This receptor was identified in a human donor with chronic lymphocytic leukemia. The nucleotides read TGTGCCAGCAGCGACAAATGGAACACTGAAGCTTTCTTT. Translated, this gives CASSDKWNTEAFF.